The 15 T cell receptor beta chains in this list originate from one sample, sequenced in a study of control samples from healthy donors and cancer patients (dated by TCRdb to the early 2020s). The library was produced with the immunoSEQ multiplex PCR assay. As stored in TCRdb, this immuneACCESS dataset retains in-frame rearrangements with V and J assigned. A fraction of the clones does not appear; measured against another copy, unresolved V genes explain less than half of the discrepancy, and the remainder lacks a known reason. The sample table holds approximately 160,000 clones, of which more than 85% were seen once. The ten biggest clones cover 0.68% of the sample. The sequenced sample consisted of blood. These receptors were collected from a woman in her 30s in good health.

The CDR3 region is CASGLPVLGGVNTEAFF. The CDR3 coding sequence is TGTGCCAGCGGTCTCCCCGTTCTAGGGGGGGTGAACACTGAAGCTTTCTTT. V is TRBV2 and J is TRBJ1-1, with TRBD1 as a possible D gene (6 bases). Trimming shortened V by 8 bases and J by 0 bases, and 22 bases separated the two germline ends. From germline, CDR1 is SNHLY and CDR2 FYNNEI. CDR3 length: 17 amino acids.

The V and J genes are TRBV27 and TRBJ2-3; 7 positions agree with TRBD1. V dropped 0 bases and J dropped 4; count of bases not matched to a gene: 4. Germline lookup yields CDR1 MNHEY and CDR2 SMNVEV (reference sequence). The CDR3 sequence is 15 residues long. The CDR3 spells CASSLSPTGADTQYF. CDR3 nucleotide sequence: TGTGCCAGCAGTTTATCACCAACAGGGGCAGATACGCAGTATTTT.

The chain recombines TRBV6-5 with TRBJ2-1, with 11 positions matching TRBD2. Germline V gene lookup returns CDR1 MNHEY and CDR2 SVGAGI. The CDR3 has 14 amino acids. The junction had 3 bases not matched to a gene; V was cut back by 4 bases and J by 7 bases. For the CDR3, the DNA is TGTGCCAGCAGTTTGGGGACTAGCGGTAATGAGCAGTTCTTC. Translation: CASSLGTSGNEQFF.

V usage is TRBV15 and J usage is TRBJ1-1; D call uncertain. CDR3 length equals 13 residues. The V gene's germline CDR1 is LNHNV and CDR2 YYDKDF (reference sequence). V gave up 1 base and J gave up 0 bases, with 3 bases separating them. The CDR3 is CATSRGMNTEAFF. CDR3 bases: TGTGCCACCAGCAGAGGTATGAACACTGAAGCTTTCTTT.

The DNA of the CDR3 is TGTGCCACCTCCCGAACCGGGAAAAATTCTTACTTAAATGAAAAACTGTTTTTT. Protein product: CATSRTGKNSYLNEKLFF. The gene calls are TRBV28 and TRBJ1-4; D not certain. V was pared by 10 bases and J by 5 bases, with 29 bases between. The CDR3 is 18 residues long. Germline V gene data show CDR1 as MDHEN and CDR2 as SYDVKM.

The chain couples TRBV10-3 to TRBJ1-1, with 7 nucleotides matching TRBD1. The CDR3 loop spans 13 amino acids. Germline CDR1 and CDR2: ENHRY and SYGVKD. The ends lost 7 bases at V and 2 bases at J; junction bases unmatched: 4. The CDR3 sequence: CAINRQGNTEAFF. The DNA of the CDR3 is TGTGCCATCAACAGACAGGGAAACACTGAAGCTTTCTTT.

In its sample, this clone was seen once. The rearrangement uses TRBV19 and TRBJ1-3; no reliable D call. This CDR3 is built from 15 residues. Per the germline V gene, CDR1 is LNHDA and CDR2 is SQIVND (reference sequence). V shed 6 bases and J shed 0 bases, with 12 bases lying between them. CDR3: CASSDSNSSGNTIYF. CDR3 bases: TGTGCCAGTAGCGACTCCAATTCCTCTGGAAACACCATATATTTT.

The rearrangement joins TRBV18 to TRBJ2-3; D is perhaps TRBD2 (6 bases). Trimming removed 8 bases at V and 0 bases at J, with 12 bases between. The germline CDR1 and CDR2 sequences are KGHSH and LQKENI. The length of the CDR3 is 14 residues. The DNA of the CDR3 is TGTGCCAGCACCCGGGAGATTAGCACAGATACGCAGTATTTT. Protein sequence: CASTREISTDTQYF.

This chain uses TRBV19 with TRBJ2-1; 8 bases map to TRBD1. Germline CDR1 and CDR2: LNHDA and SQIVND (reference sequence). V lost 1 base and J lost 0; bases outside the gene matches: 8. The CDR3 has 18 residues. The CDR3 spells CASSIGTATGASYNEQFF. The CDR3 nucleotides are TGTGCCAGTAGTATAGGGACGGCGACAGGGGCCTCCTACAATGAGCAGTTCTTC. Supplemented by reference TRBV19 and TRBJ2-1, the full variable domain reads DGGITQSPKYLFRKEGQNVTLSCEQNLNHDAMYWYRQDPGQGLRLIYYSQIVNDFQKGDIAEGYSVSREKKESFPLTVTSAQKNPTAFYLCASSIGTATGASYNEQFFGPGTRLTVL.

In its sample, this clone was seen once. The chain uses TRBV5-8 and TRBJ2-7, with D maybe TRBD1 (5 bases). V gave up 4 bases and J gave up 2 bases, with 13 bases separating them. CDR3 size: 14 residues. Germline V gene lookup returns CDR1 SGHTS and CDR2 YDEGEE. The CDR3 here is CASSTLWGTYEQYF. As DNA, the CDR3 is TGTGCCAGCAGCACCTTGTGGGGCACCTACGAGCAGTACTTC.

The chain links TRBV24-1 to TRBJ1-1, with D possibly TRBD1 on 6 matching bases. The germline V gene encodes CDR1 KGHDR and CDR2 SFDVKD. The CDR3 covers 14 residues. Trimming cost V 4 bases and J 5 bases, with 13 bases left between them. The CDR3 region is CATSDPGRGTEAFF. The DNA of the CDR3 is TGTGCCACCAGTGACCCTGGAAGGGGGACTGAAGCTTTCTTT.

This clone was counted once. V is TRBV29-1 and J is TRBJ2-7; tentative D call: TRBD2 (5 bases). Deletions cut 6 bases from V and 3 bases from J, with 15 bases between. The CDR3 contains 13 residues. Germline V gene data show CDR1 as SQVTM and CDR2 as ANQGSEA. CDR3: CSVEGQAGYEQYF. Here the CDR3 DNA reads TGCAGCGTCGAGGGTCAGGCAGGCTACGAGCAGTACTTC.

The chain employs TRBV29-1 and TRBJ2-3; 8 bases match TRBD1. V was clipped by 6 bases and J by 3 bases; unmatched bases: 8. The germline CDR1 and CDR2 sequences are SQVTM and ANQGSEA. The CDR3 runs 14 residues. As DNA, the CDR3 is TGCAGCGTGGGACAGGCCTGGGGGACAGATACGCAGTATTTT. Translated, it gives CSVGQAWGTDTQYF.

Written as DNA, the CDR3 is TGTGCCAGCAGCCCCGAGAGTAACACCATATATTTT. Its protein is CASSPESNTIYF. The V gene is TRBV12-3 or TRBV12-4, the J gene TRBJ1-3; no reliable D call. This CDR3 contains 12 residues. Trimming cost V 6 bases and J 7 bases, with 10 bases left between them.

This chain uses TRBV5-5 with TRBJ2-3, with 12 positions matching TRBD1. Losses at the gene ends were 3 bases for V and 4 bases for J; bases not matched to a gene: 3. The V gene's germline CDR1 is SGHKS and CDR2 YYEKEE (reference sequence). This CDR3 comprises 15 residues. The CDR3: CASSWGDRGPDTQYF. As DNA, the CDR3 is TGTGCCAGCAGCTGGGGGGACAGGGGGCCAGATACGCAGTATTTT.